This TCR beta chain was obtained from a study of blood T cell repertoires in COVID-19. Looking at the study overall: Samples taken during acute and convalescent COVID-19 were collected in the United States, Italy and Spain. From T cells, B-cell-depleted T cells, or PBMCs came the material, which was cDNA or gDNA.

Original handling: Reference gene primer amplification gave estimated nucleated cell counts. Produced via immunoSEQ multiplex PCR; TCRdb's table is partial and in-frame only. V, J and clone size derive from that table, while D and trimming were established from the DNA sequence. The sample contains more than 35,000 clones, more than 85% of which appear only once. This clone was recorded only once. V trimming: 2 bases; J trimming: 4 bases; junction bases outside the gene matches: 9. The CDR3 contains 16 residues. Germline CDR1 is SQVTM and CDR2 is ANQGSEA. The sequencing sample was made of peripheral blood. The source is a man between 65 and 85 years old with acute or convalescent COVID-19. The chain is built from TRBV29-1 and TRBJ2-5; 11 bases line up with TRBD2. Written as DNA, the CDR3 is TGCAGCGTTGAACCCACTAGCGGGAGAGGGGTAGAGACCCAGTACTTC. It codes for CSVEPTSGRGVETQYF.